Listed below are T cell receptor beta chains from one sample, sequenced in a study of blood T cell repertoires in COVID-19. Repertoires were generated with immunoSEQ multiplex PCR, while TCRdb's copy carries only in-frame clones and drops some. The sample records 100,000 to 120,000 clones, roughly four fifths being singletons. Sequencing was performed on peripheral blood. The receptors originated from a woman aged 60-75 years with acute or convalescent COVID-19. The CDR3 runs from the conserved cysteine through the conserved F or W. Each record gives: D gene, clone size, V gene, J gene, CDR3 length, CDR3 DNA, CDR3 protein. A D gene is named only where the DNA matches it firmly. Clone size is stated in some rows and not others, as once, few, many or a class when expanded.

D: .
size: few
V: TRBV7-2
J: TRBJ1-3
length: 13
DNA: TGTGCCAGCAGCTCCTCTCCTGGAAACACCATATATTTT
CDR3: CASSSSPGNTIYF

D: TRBD1
size: .
V: TRBV11-2
J: TRBJ2-7
length: 14
DNA: TGTGCCAGCAGCTTATTTGGGACAGGGTACGAGCAGTACTTC
CDR3: CASSLFGTGYEQYF

D: TRBD1
size: .
V: TRBV19
J: TRBJ1-1
length: 15
DNA: TGTGCCAGTAGTAGAACCGGGACAGGGGGCACTGAAGCTTTCTTT
CDR3: CASSRTGTGGTEAFF

D: .
size: .
V: TRBV3-1/TRBV3-2
J: TRBJ2-6
length: 16
DNA: TGTGCCAGCAGCCTAACTAGGAGCTCTGGGGCCAACGTCCTGACTTTC
CDR3: CASSLTRSSGANVLTF

D: TRBD1
size: .
V: TRBV6-6
J: TRBJ1-5
length: 15
DNA: TGTGCCAGCAGTTACTCGCGACAGGGTGATCAGCCCCAGCATTTT
CDR3: CASSYSRQGDQPQHF

D: .
size: .
V: TRBV3-1/TRBV3-2
J: TRBJ1-1
length: 15
DNA: TGTGCCTCCAGCCAAGGGTTTCTAATGAACACTGAAGCTTTCTTT
CDR3: CASSQGFLMNTEAFF

D: .
size: .
V: TRBV10-3
J: TRBJ1-5
length: 13
DNA: TGTGCCACCCGGACCGCCGACAGTCAGCCCCAGCATTTT
CDR3: CATRTADSQPQHF

D: .
size: .
V: TRBV19
J: TRBJ2-2
length: 14
DNA: TGTGCCAGTAGTATTGACAGTGCGGCCGGGGAGCTGTTTTTT
CDR3: CASSIDSAAGELFF

D: .
size: .
V: TRBV6-6
J: TRBJ2-5
length: 14
DNA: TGTGCCAGCAGCAGACGCGGGTTCCAAGAGACCCAGTACTTC
CDR3: CASSRRGFQETQYF

D: TRBD1
size: few
V: TRBV19
J: TRBJ1-1
length: 13
DNA: TGTGCCAGTAGTGGACAGGTAGGCACTGAAGCTTTCTTT
CDR3: CASSGQVGTEAFF

D: TRBD2
size: .
V: TRBV13
J: TRBJ2-3
length: 16
DNA: TGTGCCAGCAGCATCTCTAGCGGGGGGCTGACGGATACGCAGTATTTT
CDR3: CASSISSGGLTDTQYF

D: .
size: few
V: TRBV24-1
J: TRBJ2-1
length: 12
DNA: TGTGCCACCGATACAGGGTTCAATGAGCAGTTCTTC
CDR3: CATDTGFNEQFF

D: .
size: few
V: TRBV6-2/TRBV6-3
J: TRBJ2-7
length: 14
DNA: TGTGCCAGCACCCCCTCTACAGGGACCTACGAGCAGTACTTC
CDR3: CASTPSTGTYEQYF

D: .
size: .
V: TRBV7-3
J: TRBJ2-3
length: 14
DNA: TGTGCCAGCAGCTTATCAGGGGTTGCAGATACGCAGTATTTT
CDR3: CASSLSGVADTQYF

D: .
size: few
V: TRBV5-4
J: TRBJ1-2
length: 14
DNA: TGTGCCAGCAGCTTGTCTGGGGGGGACTATGGCTACACCTTC
CDR3: CASSLSGGDYGYTF

D: .
size: .
V: TRBV2
J: TRBJ1-5
length: 17
DNA: TGTGCCAGCAGTGAGAGAGGGACACTTTATAGCAATCAGCCCCAGCATTTT
CDR3: CASSERGTLYSNQPQHF

D: .
size: .
V: TRBV28
J: TRBJ1-4
length: 15
DNA: TGTGCCAGCAGATATGAGGGGGCAACTAATGAAAAACTGTTTTTT
CDR3: CASRYEGATNEKLFF

D: .
size: .
V: TRBV3-1/TRBV3-2
J: TRBJ2-7
length: 13
DNA: TGTGCCAGCAGCCAAGAGAGTCACTACGAGCAGTACTTC
CDR3: CASSQESHYEQYF

D: .
size: .
V: TRBV6-5
J: TRBJ1-5
length: 13
DNA: TGTGCCAGCAGAGCAACAGGTAATCAGCCCCAGCATTTT
CDR3: CASRATGNQPQHF

D: TRBD1
size: .
V: TRBV5-4
J: TRBJ1-1
length: 13
DNA: TGTGCCAGCAGCCCAGACAGGGATACTGAAGCTTTCTTT
CDR3: CASSPDRDTEAFF

D: .
size: .
V: TRBV4-2
J: TRBJ2-1
length: 15
DNA: TGTGCCAGCAGCCGGGGACTTAGCTCCTACAATGAGCAGTTCTTC
CDR3: CASSRGLSSYNEQFF

D: TRBD1
size: .
V: TRBV5-4
J: TRBJ1-3
length: 12
DNA: TGTGCCAGCAGCTACGAACAGGGGGCCCTGTATTTT
CDR3: CASSYEQGALYF

D: TRBD1
size: .
V: TRBV18
J: TRBJ1-5
length: 15
DNA: TGTGCCAGCTCGCACAGACAGGGTCAAGGTCAGCCCCAGCATTTT
CDR3: CASSHRQGQGQPQHF

D: .
size: .
V: TRBV28
J: TRBJ2-1
length: 18
DNA: TGTGCCAGCAGCCCAGTTGGGCGGGGGCTCTCGGGGGGCAATGAGCAGTTCTTC
CDR3: CASSPVGRGLSGGNEQFF

D: .
size: .
V: TRBV29-1
J: TRBJ1-2
length: 14
DNA: TGCAGCGTTCTAGGGACATCGTTCGGCTATGGCTACACCTTC
CDR3: CSVLGTSFGYGYTF

D: TRBD2
size: .
V: TRBV10-3
J: TRBJ2-3
length: 18
DNA: TGTGCCATCAGTGAGTACGGGAGGACTAGCCCTAGCACAGATACGCAGTATTTT
CDR3: CAISEYGRTSPSTDTQYF

D: TRBD1
size: .
V: TRBV5-1
J: TRBJ1-2
length: 15
DNA: TGCGCCAGCAGCCCGTACGGGACAGAGTTCTATGGCTACACCTTC
CDR3: CASSPYGTEFYGYTF

D: .
size: once
V: TRBV5-1
J: TRBJ1-2
length: 14
DNA: TGCGCCAGCAGCTTGGATTCCCAACAGGATGGCTACACCTTC
CDR3: CASSLDSQQDGYTF

D: .
size: .
V: TRBV3-1/TRBV3-2
J: TRBJ1-2
length: 16
DNA: TGTGCCAGCAGCCCACGGGACTCCGCGACGGGAGGGGGCTACACCTTC
CDR3: CASSPRDSATGGGYTF

D: .
size: .
V: TRBV5-3
J: TRBJ2-5
length: 15
DNA: TGTGCCAGAAGCTTGGCCGTCGCGGGCCAAGAGACCCAGTACTTC
CDR3: CARSLAVAGQETQYF